These 7 T cell receptor beta chains came from one sample sequenced in a study of shared clonotypes between healthy human individuals. Libraries were prepared by immunoSEQ multiplex PCR; TCRdb keeps only in-frame clonotypes and omits some of them. The table lists some 1.5 million clones, about 96% of them singletons. Sample: naive CD4+ T cells sorted from blood. Documented subset: CD45RA+ positively selected. The receptor set was obtained from a man under 40 in good health.

The V call is TRBV7-8, the J call TRBJ2-2, with 8 bases that match TRBD1. V was clipped by 10 bases and J by 2 bases; unmatched bases: 3. Per the germline V gene, CDR1 is SGHVS and CDR2 is FQNEAQ. The CDR3 extends over 13 amino acids. The CDR3 here is CATGQGNTGELFF. Written as DNA, the CDR3 is TGTGCCACAGGACAGGGCAACACCGGGGAGCTGTTTTTT.

The V call is TRBV15, the J call TRBJ2-7; 10 nucleotides match TRBD2. The J segment lost 5 bases and the V segment lost 0 bases, leaving 13 bases of the junction unmatched. The germline V gene has CDR1 LNHNV and CDR2 YYDKDF (reference sequence). This CDR3 spans 18 amino acids. This CDR3 is CATSRDLASGRRGNEQYF. CDR3 nucleotides: TGTGCCACCAGCAGAGATTTGGCTAGCGGGAGAAGGGGCAACGAGCAGTACTTC.

This sequence joins TRBV4-1 and TRBJ2-7, with 7 bases fitting TRBD2. V dropped 2 bases and J dropped 12; count of bases not matched to a gene: 16. The CDR3 covers 15 residues. Germline CDR1 reads MGHRA; CDR2 reads YSYEKL. CDR3 sequence: CASSQYGVAGYPRYF. CDR3 coding DNA: TGCGCCAGCAGCCAATATGGTGTAGCGGGTTATCCTCGGTACTTC.

The CDR3 loop reads CASSEFRGRSSQETQYF. DNA of the CDR3: TGTGCCAGCAGTGAATTTCGGGGGCGGAGTAGCCAAGAGACCCAGTACTTC. This chain joins TRBV6-1 and TRBJ2-5; either TRBD1 or TRBD2 may supply D (6 bases each). Trimming left V 2 bases short and J 1 base short, with 17 bases between. Germline loops: CDR1 MNHNS, CDR2 SASEGT. This CDR3 is 17 amino acids long.

V is TRBV5-1 and J is TRBJ2-3; 8 bases map to TRBD2. Germline lookup yields CDR1 SGHRS and CDR2 YFSETQ. J gave up 0 bases and V 0 bases, and 3 bases lay outside the gene matches. CDR3 length: 16 residues. The DNA of the CDR3 is TGCGCCAGCAGCTTGGGACTAGCGTATAGCACAGATACGCAGTATTTT. It is translated as CASSLGLAYSTDTQYF.

The V gene is TRBV6-5, the J gene TRBJ2-7; TRBD2 aligns across 8 bases. The CDR3 totals 15 residues. Germline V gene lookup returns CDR1 MNHEY and CDR2 SVGAGI. The J segment lost 3 bases and the V segment lost 2 bases, leaving 6 bases of the junction unmatched. The chain's CDR3 is CASSYVTGGLYEQYF. The CDR3, as DNA: TGTGCCAGCAGTTACGTTACGGGAGGGCTCTACGAGCAGTACTTC.

V usage is TRBV18 and J usage is TRBJ1-1; D unresolved. The V gene's germline CDR1 is KGHSH and CDR2 LQKENI. The V gene lost 3 bases and the J gene lost 2 bases, with 19 bases spanning the gap. CDR3 length: 17 amino acids. The CDR3 sequence is CASSPQSPAKPNTEAFF. Here the CDR3 DNA reads TGTGCCAGCTCACCCCAATCCCCAGCCAAACCAAACACTGAAGCTTTCTTT.